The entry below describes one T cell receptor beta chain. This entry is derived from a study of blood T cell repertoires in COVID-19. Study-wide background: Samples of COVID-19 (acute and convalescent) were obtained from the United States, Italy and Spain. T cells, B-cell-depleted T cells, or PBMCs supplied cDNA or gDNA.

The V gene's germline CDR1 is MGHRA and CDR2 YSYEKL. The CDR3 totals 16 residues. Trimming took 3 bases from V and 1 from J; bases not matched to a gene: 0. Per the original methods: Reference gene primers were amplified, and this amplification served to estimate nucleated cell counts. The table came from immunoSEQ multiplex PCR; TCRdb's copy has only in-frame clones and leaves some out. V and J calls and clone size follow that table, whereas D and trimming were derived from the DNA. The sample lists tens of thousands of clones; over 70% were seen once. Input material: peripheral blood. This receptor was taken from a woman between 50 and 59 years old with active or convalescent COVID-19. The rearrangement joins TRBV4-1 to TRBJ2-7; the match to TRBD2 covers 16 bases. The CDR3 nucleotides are TGCGCCAGCAGCCAGGGACTAGCGGGAGGGTCCTACGAGCAGTACTTC. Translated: CASSQGLAGGSYEQYF.